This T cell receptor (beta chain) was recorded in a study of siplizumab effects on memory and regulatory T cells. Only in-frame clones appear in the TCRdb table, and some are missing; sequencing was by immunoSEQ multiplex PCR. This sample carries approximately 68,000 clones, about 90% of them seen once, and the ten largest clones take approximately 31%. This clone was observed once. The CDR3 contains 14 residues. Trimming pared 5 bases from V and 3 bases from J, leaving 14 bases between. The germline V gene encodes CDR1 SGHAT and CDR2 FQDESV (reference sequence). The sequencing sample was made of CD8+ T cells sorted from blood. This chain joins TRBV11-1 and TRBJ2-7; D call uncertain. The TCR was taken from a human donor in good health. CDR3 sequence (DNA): TGTGCCAGCAGCCTTGAAAACACCGGCTACGAGCAGTACTTC. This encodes CASSLENTGYEQYF. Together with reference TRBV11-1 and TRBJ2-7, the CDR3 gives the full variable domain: EAEVAQSPRYKITEKSQAVAFWCDPISGHATLYWYRQILGQGPELLVQFQDESVVDDSQLPKDRFSAERLKGVDSTLKIQPAELGDSAMYLCASSLENTGYEQYFGPGTRLTVT.